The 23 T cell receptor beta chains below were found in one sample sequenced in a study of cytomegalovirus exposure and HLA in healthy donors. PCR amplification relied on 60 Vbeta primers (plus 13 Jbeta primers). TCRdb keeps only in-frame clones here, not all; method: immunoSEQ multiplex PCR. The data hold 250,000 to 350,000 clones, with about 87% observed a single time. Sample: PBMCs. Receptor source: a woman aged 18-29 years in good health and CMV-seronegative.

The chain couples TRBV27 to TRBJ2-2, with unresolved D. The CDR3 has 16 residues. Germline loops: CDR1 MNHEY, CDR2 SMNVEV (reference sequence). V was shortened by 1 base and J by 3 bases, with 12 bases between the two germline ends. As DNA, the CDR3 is TGTGCCAGCAGTTTATTGAGGCTCCCTTACACCGGGGAGCTGTTTTTT. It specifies CASSLLRLPYTGELFF.

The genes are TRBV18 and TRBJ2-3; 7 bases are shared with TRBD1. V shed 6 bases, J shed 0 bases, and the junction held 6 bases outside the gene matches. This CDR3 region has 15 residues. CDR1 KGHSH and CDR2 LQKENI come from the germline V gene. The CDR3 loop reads CASSRGQTSTDTQYF. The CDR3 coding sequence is TGTGCCAGCTCCAGGGGACAGACTAGCACAGATACGCAGTATTTT.

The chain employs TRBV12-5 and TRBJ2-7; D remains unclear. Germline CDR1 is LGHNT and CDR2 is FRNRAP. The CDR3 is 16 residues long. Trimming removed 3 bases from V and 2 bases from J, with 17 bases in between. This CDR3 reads CASGLARLTETYEQYF. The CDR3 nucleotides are TGTGCTAGTGGTTTAGCACGATTAACGGAGACCTACGAGCAGTACTTC.

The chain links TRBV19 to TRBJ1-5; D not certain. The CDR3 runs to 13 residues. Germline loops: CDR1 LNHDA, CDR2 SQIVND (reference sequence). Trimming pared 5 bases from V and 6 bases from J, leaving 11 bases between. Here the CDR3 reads CASSPQAGQPQHF. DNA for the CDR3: TGTGCCAGTAGTCCCCAGGCGGGTCAGCCCCAGCATTTT.

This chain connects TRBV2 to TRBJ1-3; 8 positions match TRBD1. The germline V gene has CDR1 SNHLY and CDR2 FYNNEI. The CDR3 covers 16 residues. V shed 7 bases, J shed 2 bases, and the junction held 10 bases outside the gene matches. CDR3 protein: CASTGPGGRPGNTIYF. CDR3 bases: TGTGCCAGCACAGGGCCAGGGGGCAGGCCTGGAAACACCATATATTTT.

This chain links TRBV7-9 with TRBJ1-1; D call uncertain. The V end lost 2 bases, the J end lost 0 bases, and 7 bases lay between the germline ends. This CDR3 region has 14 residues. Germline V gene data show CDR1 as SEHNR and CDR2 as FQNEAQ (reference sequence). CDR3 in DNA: TGTGCCAGCAGCTTAACGGAGATGAACACTGAAGCTTTCTTT. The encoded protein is CASSLTEMNTEAFF.

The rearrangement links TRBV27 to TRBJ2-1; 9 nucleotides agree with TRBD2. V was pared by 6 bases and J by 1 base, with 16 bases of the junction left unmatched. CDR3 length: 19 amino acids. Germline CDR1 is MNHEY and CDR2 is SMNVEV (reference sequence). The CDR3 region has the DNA TGTGCCAGCAGCCTAAATCGACTAGCGGTGTCTTCATCCTACAATGAGCAGTTCTTC. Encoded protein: CASSLNRLAVSSSYNEQFF.

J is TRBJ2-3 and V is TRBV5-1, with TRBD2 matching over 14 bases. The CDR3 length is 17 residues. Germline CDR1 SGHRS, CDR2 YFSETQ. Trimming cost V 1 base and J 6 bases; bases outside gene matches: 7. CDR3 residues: CASSLRTSGGLADTQYF. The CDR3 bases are TGCGCCAGCAGCTTGAGGACTAGCGGGGGGTTGGCGGATACGCAGTATTTT.

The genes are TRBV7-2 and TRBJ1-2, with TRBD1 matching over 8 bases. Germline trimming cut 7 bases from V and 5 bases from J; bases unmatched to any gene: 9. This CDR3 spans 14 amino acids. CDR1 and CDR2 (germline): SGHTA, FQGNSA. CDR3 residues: CASTYPDRAYGYTF. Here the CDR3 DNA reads TGTGCCAGCACCTACCCGGACAGGGCTTATGGCTACACCTTC.

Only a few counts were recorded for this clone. CDR3 nucleotides: TGTGCCAGCAGCCCAGGGGCGGTGAACACTGAAGCTTTCTTT. Amino acid sequence: CASSPGAVNTEAFF. This rearrangement joins TRBV11-2 to TRBJ1-1; D possibly corresponds to TRBD1 (6 bases). The CDR3 consists of 14 residues. Germline loops: CDR1 SGHAT, CDR2 FQNNGV. The V gene lost 5 bases and the J gene lost 0 bases, with 10 bases spanning the gap.

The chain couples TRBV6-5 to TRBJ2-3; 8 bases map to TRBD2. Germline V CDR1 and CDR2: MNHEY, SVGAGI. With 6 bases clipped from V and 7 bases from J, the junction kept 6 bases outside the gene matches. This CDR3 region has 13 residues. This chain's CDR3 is CASSLGGANTQYF. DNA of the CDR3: TGTGCCAGCAGCCTCGGGGGGGCGAATACGCAGTATTTT.

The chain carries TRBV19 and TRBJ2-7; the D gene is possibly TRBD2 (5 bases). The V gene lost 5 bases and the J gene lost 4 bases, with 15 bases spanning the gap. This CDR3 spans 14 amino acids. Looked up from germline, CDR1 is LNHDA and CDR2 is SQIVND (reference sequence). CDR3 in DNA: TGTGCCAGTAGTTATGAACGGGGTCCATACGAGCAGTACTTC. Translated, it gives CASSYERGPYEQYF. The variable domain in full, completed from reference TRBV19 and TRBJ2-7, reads DGGITQSPKYLFRKEGQNVTLSCEQNLNHDAMYWYRQDPGQGLRLIYYSQIVNDFQKGDIAEGYSVSREKKESFPLTVTSAQKNPTAFYLCASSYERGPYEQYFGPGTRLTVT.

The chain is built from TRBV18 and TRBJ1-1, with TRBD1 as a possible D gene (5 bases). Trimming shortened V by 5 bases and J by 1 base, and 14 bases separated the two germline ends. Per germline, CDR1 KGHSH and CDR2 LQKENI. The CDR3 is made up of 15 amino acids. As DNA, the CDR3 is TGTGCCAGCTCAGAACGGGAGGGGAAGAACACTGAAGCTTTCTTT. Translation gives CASSEREGKNTEAFF.

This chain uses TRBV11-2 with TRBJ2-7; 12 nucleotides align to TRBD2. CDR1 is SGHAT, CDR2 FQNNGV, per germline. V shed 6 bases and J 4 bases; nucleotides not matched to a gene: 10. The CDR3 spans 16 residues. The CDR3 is CASRSRTSGTFYEQYF. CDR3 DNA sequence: TGTGCCAGCAGATCCAGGACTAGCGGGACTTTTTACGAGCAGTACTTC.

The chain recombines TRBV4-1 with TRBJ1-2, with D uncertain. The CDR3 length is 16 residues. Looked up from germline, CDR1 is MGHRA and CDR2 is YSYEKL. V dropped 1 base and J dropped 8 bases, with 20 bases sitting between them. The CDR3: CASSQGRGNKLYGYTF. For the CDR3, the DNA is TGCGCCAGCAGCCAAGGAAGAGGAAACAAGCTTTACGGCTACACCTTC.

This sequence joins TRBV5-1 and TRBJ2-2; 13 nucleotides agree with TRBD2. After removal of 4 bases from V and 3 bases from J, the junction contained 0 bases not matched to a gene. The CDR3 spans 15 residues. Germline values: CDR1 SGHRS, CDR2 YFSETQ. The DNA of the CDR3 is TGCGCCAGCAGCGGGACTAGCGGGGACACCGGGGAGCTGTTTTTT. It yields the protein CASSGTSGDTGELFF.

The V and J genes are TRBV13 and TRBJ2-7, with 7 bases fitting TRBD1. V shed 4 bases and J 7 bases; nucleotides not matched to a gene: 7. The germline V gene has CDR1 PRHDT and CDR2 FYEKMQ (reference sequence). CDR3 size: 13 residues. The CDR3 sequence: CASSSPGQREQYF. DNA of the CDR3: TGTGCCAGCAGCTCCCCGGGACAGAGGGAGCAGTACTTC.

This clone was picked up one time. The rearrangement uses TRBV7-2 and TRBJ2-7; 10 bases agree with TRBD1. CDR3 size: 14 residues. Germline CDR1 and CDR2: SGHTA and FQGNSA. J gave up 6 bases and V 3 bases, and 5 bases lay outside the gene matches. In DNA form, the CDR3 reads TGTGCCAGCAGCTTCCGAGACAGGGGGCGCGAGCAGTACTTC. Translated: CASSFRDRGREQYF.

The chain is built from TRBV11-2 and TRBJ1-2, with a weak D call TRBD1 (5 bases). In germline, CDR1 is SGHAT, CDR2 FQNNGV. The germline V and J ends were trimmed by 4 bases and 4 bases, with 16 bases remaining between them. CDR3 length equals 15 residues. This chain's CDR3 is CASSSLRGRSYGYTF. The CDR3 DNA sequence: TGTGCCAGCAGCTCACTAAGGGGTCGCTCCTATGGCTACACCTTC.

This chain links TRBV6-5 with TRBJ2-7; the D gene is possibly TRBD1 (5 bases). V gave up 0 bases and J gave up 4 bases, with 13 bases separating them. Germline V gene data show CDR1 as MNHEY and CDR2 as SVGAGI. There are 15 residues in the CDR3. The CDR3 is CASSYSRQMLYEQYF. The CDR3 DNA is TGTGCCAGCAGTTACTCGCGACAGATGCTTTACGAGCAGTACTTC.

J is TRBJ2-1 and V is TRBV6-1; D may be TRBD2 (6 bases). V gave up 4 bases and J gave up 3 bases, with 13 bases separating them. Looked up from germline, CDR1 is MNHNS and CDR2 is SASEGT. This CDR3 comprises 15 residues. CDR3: CASSGLGGVYNEQFF. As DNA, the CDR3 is TGTGCCAGCAGTGGCCTGGGCGGGGTCTACAATGAGCAGTTCTTC.

In DNA form, the CDR3 reads TGTGCCAGCAGCCAGACAGCTTTAGCGGGGGGCACAGATACGCAGTATTTT. It yields the protein CASSQTALAGGTDTQYF. The J gene is TRBJ2-3, the V gene TRBV9; TRBD2 matches 9 bases. The V segment lost 4 bases and the J segment 1 base; nucleotides outside the gene matches: 10. There are 17 residues in the CDR3. Germline CDR1 is SGDLS and CDR2 is YYNGEE.

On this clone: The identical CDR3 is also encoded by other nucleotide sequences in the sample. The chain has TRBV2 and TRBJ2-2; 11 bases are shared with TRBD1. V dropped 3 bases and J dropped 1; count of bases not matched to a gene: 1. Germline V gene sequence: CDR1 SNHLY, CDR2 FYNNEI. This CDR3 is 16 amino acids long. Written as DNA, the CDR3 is TGTGCCAGCAGTGAGGGGACAGGGGGGAACACCGGGGAGCTGTTTTTT. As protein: CASSEGTGGNTGELFF.